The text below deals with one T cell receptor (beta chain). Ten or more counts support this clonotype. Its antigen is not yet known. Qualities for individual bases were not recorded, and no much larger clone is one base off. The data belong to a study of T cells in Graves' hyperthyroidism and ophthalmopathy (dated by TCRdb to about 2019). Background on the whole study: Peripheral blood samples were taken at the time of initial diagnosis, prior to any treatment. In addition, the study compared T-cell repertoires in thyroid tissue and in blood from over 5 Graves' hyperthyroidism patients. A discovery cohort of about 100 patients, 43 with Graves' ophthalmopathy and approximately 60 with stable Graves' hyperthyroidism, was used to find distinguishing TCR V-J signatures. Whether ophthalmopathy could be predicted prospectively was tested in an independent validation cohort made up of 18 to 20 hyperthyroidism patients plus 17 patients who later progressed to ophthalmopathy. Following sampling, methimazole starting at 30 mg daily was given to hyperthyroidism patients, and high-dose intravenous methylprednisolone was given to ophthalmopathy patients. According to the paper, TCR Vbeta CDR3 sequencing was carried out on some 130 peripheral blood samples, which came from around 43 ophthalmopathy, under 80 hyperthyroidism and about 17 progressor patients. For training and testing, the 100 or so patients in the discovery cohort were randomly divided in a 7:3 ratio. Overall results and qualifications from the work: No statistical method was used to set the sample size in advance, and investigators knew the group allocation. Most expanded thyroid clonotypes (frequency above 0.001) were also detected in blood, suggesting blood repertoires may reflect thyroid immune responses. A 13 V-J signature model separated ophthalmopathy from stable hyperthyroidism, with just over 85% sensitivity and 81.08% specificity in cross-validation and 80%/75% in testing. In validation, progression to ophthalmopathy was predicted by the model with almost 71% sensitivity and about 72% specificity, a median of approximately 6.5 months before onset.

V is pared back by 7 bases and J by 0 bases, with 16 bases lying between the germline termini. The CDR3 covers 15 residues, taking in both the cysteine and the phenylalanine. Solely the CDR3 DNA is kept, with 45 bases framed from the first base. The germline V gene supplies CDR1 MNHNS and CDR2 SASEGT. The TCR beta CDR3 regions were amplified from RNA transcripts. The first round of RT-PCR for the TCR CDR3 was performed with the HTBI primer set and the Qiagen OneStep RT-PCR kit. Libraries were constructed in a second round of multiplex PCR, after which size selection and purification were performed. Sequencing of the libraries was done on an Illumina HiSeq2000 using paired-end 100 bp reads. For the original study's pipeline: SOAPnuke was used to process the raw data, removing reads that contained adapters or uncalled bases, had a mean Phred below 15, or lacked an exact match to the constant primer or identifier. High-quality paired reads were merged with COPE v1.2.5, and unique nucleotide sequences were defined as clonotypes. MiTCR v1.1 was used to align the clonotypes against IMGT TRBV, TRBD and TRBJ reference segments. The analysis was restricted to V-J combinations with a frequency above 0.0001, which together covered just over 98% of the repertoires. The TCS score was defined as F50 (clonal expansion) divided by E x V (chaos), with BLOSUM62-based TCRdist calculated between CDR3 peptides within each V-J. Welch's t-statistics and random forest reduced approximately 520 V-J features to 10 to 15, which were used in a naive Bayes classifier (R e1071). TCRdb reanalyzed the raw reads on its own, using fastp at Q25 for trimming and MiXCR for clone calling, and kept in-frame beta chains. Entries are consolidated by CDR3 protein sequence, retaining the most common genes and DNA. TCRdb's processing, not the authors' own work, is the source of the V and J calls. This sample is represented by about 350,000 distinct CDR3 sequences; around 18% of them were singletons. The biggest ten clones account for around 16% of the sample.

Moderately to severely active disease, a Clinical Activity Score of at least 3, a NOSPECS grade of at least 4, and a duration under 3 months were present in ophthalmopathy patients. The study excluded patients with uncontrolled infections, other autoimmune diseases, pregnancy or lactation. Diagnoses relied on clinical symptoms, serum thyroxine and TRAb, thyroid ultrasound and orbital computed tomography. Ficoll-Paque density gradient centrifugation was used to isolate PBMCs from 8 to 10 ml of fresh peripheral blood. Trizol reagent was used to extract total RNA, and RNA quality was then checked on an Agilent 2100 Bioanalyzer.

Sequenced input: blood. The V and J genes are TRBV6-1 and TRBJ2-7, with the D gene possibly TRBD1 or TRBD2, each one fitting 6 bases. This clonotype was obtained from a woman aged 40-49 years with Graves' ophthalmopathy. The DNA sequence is TGTGCCAGCAAAACGAGGGGGGATCCCTCCTACGAGCAGTACTTC. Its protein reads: CASKTRGDPSYEQYF.